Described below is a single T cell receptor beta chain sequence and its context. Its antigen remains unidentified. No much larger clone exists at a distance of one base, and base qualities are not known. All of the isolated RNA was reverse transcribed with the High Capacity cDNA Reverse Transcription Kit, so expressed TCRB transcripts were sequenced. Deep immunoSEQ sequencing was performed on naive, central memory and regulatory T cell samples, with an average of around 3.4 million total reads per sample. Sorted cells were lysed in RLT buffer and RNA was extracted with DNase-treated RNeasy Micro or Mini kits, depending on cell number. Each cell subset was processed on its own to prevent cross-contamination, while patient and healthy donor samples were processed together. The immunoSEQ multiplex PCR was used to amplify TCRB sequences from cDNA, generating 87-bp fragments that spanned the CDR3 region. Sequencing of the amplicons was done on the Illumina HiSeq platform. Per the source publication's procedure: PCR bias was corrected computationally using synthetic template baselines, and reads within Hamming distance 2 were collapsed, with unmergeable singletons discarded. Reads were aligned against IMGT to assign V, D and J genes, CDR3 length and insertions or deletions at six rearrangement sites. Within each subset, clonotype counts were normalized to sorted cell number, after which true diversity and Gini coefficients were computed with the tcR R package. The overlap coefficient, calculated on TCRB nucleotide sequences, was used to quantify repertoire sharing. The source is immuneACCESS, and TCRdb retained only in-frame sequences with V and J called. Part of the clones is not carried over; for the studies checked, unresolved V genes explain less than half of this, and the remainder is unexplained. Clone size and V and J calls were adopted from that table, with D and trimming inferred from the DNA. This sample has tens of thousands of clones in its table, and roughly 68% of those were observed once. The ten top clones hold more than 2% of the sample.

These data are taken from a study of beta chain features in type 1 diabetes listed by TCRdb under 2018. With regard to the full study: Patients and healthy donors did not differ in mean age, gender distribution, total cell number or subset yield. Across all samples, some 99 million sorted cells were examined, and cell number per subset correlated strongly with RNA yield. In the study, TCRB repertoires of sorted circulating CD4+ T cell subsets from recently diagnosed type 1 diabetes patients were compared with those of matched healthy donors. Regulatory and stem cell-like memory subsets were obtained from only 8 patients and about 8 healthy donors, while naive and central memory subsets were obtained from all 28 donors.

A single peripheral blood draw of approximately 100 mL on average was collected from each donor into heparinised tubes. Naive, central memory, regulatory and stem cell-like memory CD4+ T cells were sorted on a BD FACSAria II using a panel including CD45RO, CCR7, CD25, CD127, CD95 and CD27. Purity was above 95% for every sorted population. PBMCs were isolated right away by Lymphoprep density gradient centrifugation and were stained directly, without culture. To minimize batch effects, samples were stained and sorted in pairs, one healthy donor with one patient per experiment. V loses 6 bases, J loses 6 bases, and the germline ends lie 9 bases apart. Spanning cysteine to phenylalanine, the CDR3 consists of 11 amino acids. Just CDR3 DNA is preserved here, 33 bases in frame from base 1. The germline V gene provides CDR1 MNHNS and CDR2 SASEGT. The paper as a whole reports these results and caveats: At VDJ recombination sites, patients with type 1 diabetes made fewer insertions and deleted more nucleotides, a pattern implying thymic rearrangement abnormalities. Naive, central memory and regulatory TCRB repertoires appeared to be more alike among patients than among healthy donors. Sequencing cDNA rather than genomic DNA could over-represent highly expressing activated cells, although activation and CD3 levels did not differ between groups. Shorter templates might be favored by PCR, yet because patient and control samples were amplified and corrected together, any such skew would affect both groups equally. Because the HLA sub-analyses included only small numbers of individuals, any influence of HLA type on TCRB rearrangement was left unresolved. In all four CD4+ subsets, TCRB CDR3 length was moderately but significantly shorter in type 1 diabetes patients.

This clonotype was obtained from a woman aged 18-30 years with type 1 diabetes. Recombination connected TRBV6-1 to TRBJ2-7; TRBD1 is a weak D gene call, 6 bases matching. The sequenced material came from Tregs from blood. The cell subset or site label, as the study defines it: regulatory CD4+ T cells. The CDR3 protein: CASRTGFEQYF. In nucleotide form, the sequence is TGTGCCAGCAGAACAGGGTTCGAGCAGTACTTC.